These 3 T cell receptor beta chains came from one sample sequenced in a study of blood T cell repertoires in COVID-19. Profiling relied on immunoSEQ multiplex PCR, and the TCRdb table lists in-frame clones only, not all of them. The sample has around 300,000 clones, roughly nine tenths seen once. The source material was PBMCs or T cells enriched from blood (not recorded which). The receptor source for this set is a woman in her thirties or forties who had recovered from COVID-19.

This clone was observed a handful of times. The CDR3 region is CASSQPLWGDSGSSEQFF. In DNA, the CDR3 is TGCGCCAGCAGTCAACCCCTGTGGGGGGATAGCGGGAGTTCTGAGCAGTTCTTC. This chain links TRBV23-1 with TRBJ2-1, with 9 bases identical to TRBD2. TRBV23-1 is an open reading frame whose function is uncertain. The CDR3 runs to 18 residues. V shed 2 bases, J shed 9 bases, and the junction held 17 bases outside the gene matches.

V usage is TRBV9 and J usage is TRBJ1-6; D is uncertain. This CDR3 has 15 residues. Looked up from germline, CDR1 is SGDLS and CDR2 is YYNGEE. The V end lost 5 bases, the J end lost 6 bases, and 15 bases lay between the germline ends. The CDR3 spells CASSAFWTSNSPLHF. CDR3 in DNA: TGTGCCAGCAGTGCCTTTTGGACTTCTAATTCACCCCTCCACTTT.

The V and J genes are TRBV18 and TRBJ2-1; no firm D call. This CDR3 contains 13 residues. Germline V gene data show CDR1 as KGHSH and CDR2 as LQKENI. V was trimmed by 6 bases and J by 8 bases, leaving 14 bases between them. The CDR3 reads CASSPAHGHEQFF. In DNA form, the CDR3 reads TGTGCCAGCTCGCCCGCCCACGGTCATGAGCAGTTCTTC.